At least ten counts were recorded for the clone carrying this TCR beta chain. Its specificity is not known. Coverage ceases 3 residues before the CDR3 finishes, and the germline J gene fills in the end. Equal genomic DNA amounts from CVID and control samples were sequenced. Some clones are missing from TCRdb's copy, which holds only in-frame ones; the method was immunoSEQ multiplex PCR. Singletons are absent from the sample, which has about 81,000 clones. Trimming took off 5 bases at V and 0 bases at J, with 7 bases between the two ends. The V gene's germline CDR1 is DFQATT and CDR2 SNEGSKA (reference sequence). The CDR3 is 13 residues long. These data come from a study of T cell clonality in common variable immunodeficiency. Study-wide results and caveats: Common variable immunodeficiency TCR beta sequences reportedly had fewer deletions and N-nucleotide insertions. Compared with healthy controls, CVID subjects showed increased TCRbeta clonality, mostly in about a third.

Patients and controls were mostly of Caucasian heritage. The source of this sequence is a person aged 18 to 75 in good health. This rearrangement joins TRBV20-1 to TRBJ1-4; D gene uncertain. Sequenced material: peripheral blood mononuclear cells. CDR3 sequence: CSAQAATNEKLFF. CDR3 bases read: TGCAGTGCTCAAGCTGCAACTAATGAAAAA.